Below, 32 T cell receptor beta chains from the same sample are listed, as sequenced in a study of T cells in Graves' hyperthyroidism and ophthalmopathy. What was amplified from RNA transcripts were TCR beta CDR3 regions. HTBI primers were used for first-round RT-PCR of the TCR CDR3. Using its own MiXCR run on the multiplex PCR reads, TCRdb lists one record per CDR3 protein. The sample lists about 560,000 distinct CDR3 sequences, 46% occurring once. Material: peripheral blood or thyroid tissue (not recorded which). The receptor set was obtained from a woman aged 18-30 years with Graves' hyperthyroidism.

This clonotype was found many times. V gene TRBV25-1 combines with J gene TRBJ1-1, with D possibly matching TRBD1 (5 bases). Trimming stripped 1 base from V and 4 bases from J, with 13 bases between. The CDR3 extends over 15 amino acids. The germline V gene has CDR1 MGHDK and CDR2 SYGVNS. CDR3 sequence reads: CASSESGARVTEAFF. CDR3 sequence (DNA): TGTGCCAGCAGTGAATCTGGGGCTCGTGTCACTGAAGCTTTCTTT.

In DNA form, the CDR3 reads TGTGCCAGCAGCTTGGAACCTAGCGGGAGATTCGAGCAGTACTTC. Its protein is CASSLEPSGRFEQYF. This sequence joins TRBV7-9 and TRBJ2-7; TRBD2 aligns across 10 bases. This CDR3 comprises 15 residues. Trimming cost V 3 bases and J 6 bases; bases outside gene matches: 8. CDR1 SEHNR and CDR2 FQNEAQ come from the germline V gene (reference sequence).

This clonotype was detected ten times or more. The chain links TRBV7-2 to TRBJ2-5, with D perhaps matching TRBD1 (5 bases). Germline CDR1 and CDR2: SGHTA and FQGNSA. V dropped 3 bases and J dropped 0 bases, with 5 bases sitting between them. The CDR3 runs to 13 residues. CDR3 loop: CASSLGHQETQYF. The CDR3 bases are TGTGCCAGCAGCTTGGGGCACCAAGAGACCCAGTACTTC.

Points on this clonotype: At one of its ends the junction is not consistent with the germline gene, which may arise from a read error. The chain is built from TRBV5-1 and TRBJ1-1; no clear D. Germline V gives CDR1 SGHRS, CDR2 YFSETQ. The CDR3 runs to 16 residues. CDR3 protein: CASSRPRTYSGGEAFF. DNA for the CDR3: TGTGCCAGCAGCCGTCCCCGGACGTACTCCGGCGGGGAAGCTTTCTTT. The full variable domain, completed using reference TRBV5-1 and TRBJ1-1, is KAGVTQTPRYLIKTRGQQVTLSCSPISGHRSVSWYQQTPGQGLQFLFEYFSETQRNKGNFPGRFSGRQFSNSRSEMNVSTLELGDSALYLCASSRPRTYSGGEAFFGQGTRLTVV.

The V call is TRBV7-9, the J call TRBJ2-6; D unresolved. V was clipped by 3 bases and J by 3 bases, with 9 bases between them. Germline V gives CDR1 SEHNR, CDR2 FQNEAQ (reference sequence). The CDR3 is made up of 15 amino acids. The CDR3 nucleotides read TGTGCCAGCAGCTTTCGGGTCTTTGGGGCCAACGTCCTGACTTTC. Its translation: CASSFRVFGANVLTF.

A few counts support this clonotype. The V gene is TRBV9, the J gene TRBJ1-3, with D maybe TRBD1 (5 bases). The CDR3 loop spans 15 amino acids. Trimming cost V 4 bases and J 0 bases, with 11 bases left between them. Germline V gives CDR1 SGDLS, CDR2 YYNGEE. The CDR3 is CASSWDSSSGNTIYF. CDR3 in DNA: TGTGCCAGCAGCTGGGACTCAAGCTCTGGAAACACCATATATTTT.

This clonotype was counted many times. For the CDR3, the DNA is TGTGCCAGCAGCTTAGGTGGCAGAAGGAACACTGAAGCTTTCTTT. Translated, it gives CASSLGGRRNTEAFF. This sequence joins TRBV7-9 and TRBJ1-1, with no clear D. The CDR3 contains 15 residues. Trimming removed 1 base from V and 1 base from J, with 10 bases in between. From germline, CDR1 is SEHNR and CDR2 FQNEAQ (reference sequence).

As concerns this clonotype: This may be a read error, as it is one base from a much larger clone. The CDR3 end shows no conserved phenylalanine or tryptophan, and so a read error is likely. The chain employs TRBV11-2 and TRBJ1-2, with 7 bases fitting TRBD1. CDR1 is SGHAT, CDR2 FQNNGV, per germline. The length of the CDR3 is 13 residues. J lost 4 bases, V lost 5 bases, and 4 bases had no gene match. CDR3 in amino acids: CASSQTGFYGYTL. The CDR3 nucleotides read TGTGCCAGCAGCCAGACAGGGTTCTATGGCTACACCCTC.

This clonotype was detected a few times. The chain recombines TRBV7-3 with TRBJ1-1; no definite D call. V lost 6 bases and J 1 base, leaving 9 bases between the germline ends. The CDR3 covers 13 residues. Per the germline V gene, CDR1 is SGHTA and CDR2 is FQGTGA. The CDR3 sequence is CASSDDTNTEAFF. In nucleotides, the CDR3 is TGTGCCAGCAGTGACGACACGAACACTGAAGCTTTCTTT.

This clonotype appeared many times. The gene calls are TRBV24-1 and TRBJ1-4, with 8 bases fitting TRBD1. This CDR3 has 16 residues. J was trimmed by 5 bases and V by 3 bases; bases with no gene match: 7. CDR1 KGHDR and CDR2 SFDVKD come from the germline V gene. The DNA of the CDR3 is TGTGCCACCAGTGATCGGGGGGACAGGCGAAATGAAAAACTGTTTTTT. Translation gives CATSDRGDRRNEKLFF.

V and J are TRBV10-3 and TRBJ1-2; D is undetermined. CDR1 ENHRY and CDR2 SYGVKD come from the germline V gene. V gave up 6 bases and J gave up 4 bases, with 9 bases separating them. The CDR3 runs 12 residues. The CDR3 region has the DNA TGTGCCATCAGAAAGGGATCCTATGGCTACACCTTC. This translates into CAIRKGSYGYTF.

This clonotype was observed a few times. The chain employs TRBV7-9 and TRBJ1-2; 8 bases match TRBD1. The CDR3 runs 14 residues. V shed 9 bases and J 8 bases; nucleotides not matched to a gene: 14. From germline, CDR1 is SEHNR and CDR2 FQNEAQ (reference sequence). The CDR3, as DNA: TGTGCCAGTAACCTTTCAGGGGGCTATGAAGGCTACACCTTC. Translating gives CASNLSGGYEGYTF.

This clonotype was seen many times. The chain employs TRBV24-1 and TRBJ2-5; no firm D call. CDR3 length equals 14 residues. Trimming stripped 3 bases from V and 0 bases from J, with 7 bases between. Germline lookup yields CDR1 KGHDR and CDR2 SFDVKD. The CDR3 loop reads CATSDVGHQETQYF. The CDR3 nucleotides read TGTGCCACCAGTGATGTCGGACACCAAGAGACCCAGTACTTC.

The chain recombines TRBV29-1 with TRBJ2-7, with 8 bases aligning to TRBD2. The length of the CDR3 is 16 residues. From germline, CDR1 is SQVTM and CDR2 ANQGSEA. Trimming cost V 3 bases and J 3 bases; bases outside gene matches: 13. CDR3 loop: CSVDGVVGGGNYEQYF. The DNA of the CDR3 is TGCAGCGTTGATGGTGTGGTGGGCGGGGGGAACTACGAGCAGTACTTC.

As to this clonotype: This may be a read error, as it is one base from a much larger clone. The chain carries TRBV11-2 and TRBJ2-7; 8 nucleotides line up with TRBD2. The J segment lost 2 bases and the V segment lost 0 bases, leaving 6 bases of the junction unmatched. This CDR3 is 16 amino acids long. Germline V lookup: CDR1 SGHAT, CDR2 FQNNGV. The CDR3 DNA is TGTGCCAGCAGCTTAGATGCTAGCGGGTCTCCCTACGAGCAGTACTTC. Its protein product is CASSLDASGSPYEQYF.

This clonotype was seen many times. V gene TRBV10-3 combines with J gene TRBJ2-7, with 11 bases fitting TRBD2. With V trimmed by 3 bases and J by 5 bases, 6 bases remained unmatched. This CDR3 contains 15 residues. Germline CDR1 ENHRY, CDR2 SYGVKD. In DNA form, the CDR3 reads TGTGCCATCAGTGATGGGCTAGCGGGAGGACACGAGCAGTACTTC. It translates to CAISDGLAGGHEQYF.

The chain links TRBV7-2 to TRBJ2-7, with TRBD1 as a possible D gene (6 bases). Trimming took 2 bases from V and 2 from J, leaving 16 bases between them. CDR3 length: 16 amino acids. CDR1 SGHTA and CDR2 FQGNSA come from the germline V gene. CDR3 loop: CASSLTIQGTTYEQYF. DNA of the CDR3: TGTGCCAGCAGCTTAACGATTCAGGGGACAACCTACGAGCAGTACTTC.

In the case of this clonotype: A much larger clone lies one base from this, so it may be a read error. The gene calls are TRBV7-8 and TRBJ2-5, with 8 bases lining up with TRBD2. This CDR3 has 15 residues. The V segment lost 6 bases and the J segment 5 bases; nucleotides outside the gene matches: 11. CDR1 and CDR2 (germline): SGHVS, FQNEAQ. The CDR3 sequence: CASRKRTSSEETQYF. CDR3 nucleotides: TGTGCCAGCAGGAAGAGGACTAGCTCGGAGGAGACCCAGTACTTC.

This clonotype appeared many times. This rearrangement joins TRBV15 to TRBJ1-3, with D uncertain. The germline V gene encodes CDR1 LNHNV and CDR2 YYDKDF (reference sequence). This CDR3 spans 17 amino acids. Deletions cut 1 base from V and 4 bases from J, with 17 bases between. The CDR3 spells CATSRVGSGPWGNTIYF. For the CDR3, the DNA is TGTGCCACCAGCAGAGTTGGGTCAGGACCTTGGGGAAACACCATATATTTT.

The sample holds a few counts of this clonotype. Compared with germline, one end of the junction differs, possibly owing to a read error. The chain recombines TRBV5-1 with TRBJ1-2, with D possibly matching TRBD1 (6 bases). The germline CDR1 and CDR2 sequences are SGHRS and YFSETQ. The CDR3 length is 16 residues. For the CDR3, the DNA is TGTGCCAGCAGCTTGTCCAGGGGAGGGTCCAACTATGGCTACACCTTC. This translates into CASSLSRGGSNYGYTF.

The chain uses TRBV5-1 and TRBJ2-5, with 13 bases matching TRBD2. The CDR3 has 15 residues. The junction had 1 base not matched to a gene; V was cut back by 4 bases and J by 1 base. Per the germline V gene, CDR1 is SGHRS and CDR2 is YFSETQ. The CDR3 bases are TGCGCCAGCAGCAGGACTAGCGGGAGCCAAGAGACCCAGTACTTC. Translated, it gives CASSRTSGSQETQYF.

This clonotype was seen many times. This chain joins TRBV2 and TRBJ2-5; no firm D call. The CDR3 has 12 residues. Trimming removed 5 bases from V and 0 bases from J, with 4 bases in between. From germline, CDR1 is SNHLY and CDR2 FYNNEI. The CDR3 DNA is TGTGCCAGCAGTCCAAACCAAGAGACCCAGTACTTC. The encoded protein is CASSPNQETQYF.

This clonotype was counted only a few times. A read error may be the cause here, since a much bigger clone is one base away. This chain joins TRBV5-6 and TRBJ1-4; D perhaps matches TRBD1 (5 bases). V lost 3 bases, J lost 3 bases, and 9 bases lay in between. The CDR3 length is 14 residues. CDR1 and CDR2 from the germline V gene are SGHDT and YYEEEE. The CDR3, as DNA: TGTGCCAGCAGCTCGACAGCAGCTAATGAAAAACTGTTTTTT. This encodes CASSSTAANEKLFF. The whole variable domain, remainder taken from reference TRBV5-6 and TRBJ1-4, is DAGVTQSPTHLIKTRGQQVTLRCSPKSGHDTVSWYQQALGQGPQFIFQYYEEEERQRGNFPDRFSGHQFPNYSSELNVNALLLGDSALYLCASSSTAANEKLFFGSGTQLSVL.

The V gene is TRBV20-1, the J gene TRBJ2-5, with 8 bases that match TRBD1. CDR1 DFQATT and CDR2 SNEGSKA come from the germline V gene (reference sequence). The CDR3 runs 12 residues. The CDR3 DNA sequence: TGCAGAGCGCAGGGGGCATCGGAGACCCAGTACTTC. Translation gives CRAQGASETQYF.

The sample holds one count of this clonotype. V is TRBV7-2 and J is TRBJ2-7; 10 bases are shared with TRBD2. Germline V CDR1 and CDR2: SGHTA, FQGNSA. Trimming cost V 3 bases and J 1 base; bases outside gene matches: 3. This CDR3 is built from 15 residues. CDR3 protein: CASSFKREGSYEQYF. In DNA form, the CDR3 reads TGTGCCAGCAGCTTCAAGCGGGAGGGGTCCTACGAGCAGTACTTC. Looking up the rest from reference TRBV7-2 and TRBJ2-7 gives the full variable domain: GAGVSQSPSNKVTEKGKDVELRCDPISGHTALYWYRQSLGQGLEFLIYFQGNSAPDKSGLPSDRFSAERTGGSVSTLTIQRTQQEDSAVYLCASSFKREGSYEQYFGPGTRLTVT.

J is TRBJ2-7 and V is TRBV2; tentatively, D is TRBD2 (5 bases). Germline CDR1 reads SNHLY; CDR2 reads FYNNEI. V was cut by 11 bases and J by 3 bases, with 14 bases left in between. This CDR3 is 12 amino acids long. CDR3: CAAELEYYEQYF. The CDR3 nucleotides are TGTGCCGCCGAACTAGAATACTACGAGCAGTACTTC.

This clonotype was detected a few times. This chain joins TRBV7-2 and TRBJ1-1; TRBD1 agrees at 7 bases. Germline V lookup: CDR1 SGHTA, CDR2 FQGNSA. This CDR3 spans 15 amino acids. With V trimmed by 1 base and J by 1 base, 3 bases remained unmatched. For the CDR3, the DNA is TGTGCCAGCAGCTTAGTTACAGGGGAGAACACTGAAGCTTTCTTT. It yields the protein CASSLVTGENTEAFF.

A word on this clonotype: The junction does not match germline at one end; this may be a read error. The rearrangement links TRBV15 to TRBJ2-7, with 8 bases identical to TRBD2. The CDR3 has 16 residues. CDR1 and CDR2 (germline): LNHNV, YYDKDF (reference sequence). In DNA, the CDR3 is TGTGCCAGCAGCCAAGATGGTGGCGGGAGGACCTACGAGCAGTACTTC. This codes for CASSQDGGGRTYEQYF.

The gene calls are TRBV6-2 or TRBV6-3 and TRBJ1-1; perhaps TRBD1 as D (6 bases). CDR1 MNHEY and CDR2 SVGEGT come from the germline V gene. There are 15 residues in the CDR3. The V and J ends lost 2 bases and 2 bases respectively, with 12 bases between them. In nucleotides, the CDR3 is TGTGCCAGCAGTTACGGGCCAGGGGACAACACTGAAGCTTTCTTT. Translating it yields CASSYGPGDNTEAFF.

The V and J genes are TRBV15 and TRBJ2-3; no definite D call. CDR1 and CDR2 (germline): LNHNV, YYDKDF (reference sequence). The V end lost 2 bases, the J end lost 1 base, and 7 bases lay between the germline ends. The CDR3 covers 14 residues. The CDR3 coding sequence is TGTGCCACCAGCAGACCGTGGGGCACAGATACGCAGTATTTT. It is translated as CATSRPWGTDTQYF.

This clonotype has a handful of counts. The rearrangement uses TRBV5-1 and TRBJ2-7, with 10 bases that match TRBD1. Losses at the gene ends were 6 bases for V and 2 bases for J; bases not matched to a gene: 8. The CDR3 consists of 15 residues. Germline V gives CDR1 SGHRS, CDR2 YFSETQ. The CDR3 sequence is CASTLRTGGTYEQYF. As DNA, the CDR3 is TGCGCCAGCACACTGCGGACAGGGGGAACCTACGAGCAGTACTTC.

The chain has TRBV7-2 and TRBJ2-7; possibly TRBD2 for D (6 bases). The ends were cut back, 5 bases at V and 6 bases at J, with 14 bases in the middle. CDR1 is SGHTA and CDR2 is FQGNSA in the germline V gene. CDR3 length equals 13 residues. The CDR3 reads CASSQDWGVEQYF. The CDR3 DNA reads TGTGCCAGCAGCCAAGATTGGGGGGTCGAGCAGTACTTC.